This TCR beta chain emerged from a study of cytomegalovirus exposure and HLA in healthy donors (dated by TCRdb to about 2017). In the study overall: According to an earlier analysis of several hundred of the donors, about 180 million T cells yielded approximately 120 million unique TCR beta sequences and approximately 300 Gb of sequence data. An early release covering around 630 HLA-typed donors comprised approximately 290 gigabases of sequencing data and 85 million or so unique TCR sequences. Among the approximately 400 genotyped donors, approximately 77% belonged to the genetic ancestry cluster associated with self-reported Caucasian donors. The study was designed to test whether signatures of past pathogen exposure could be identified by cataloging public T cell receptors. The study profiled the T cell repertoires of under 850 subjects by immunosequencing and related them to cytomegalovirus serostatus. In addition to the first cohort of 650 to 800 subjects, a separate validation cohort of 120 different subjects was used. To predict cytomegalovirus infection status, the study combined high-throughput TCR immunosequencing, statistical association of individual TCRs with disease status, and machine learning. In a later analysis, previously published TCR beta repertoires from 550 to 700 donors were re-analyzed and high-resolution HLA genotyping was added so that TCR occurrence patterns could be studied. In the later analysis, no new phenotypic data were used to find candidate immune exposures; instead, reliance was placed on TCR beta sequences and their occurrence across donors. To decide whether each TCR beta V gene segment behaved as functional or pseudogenic, an earlier analysis of some 600 of the donors relied on high-throughput TCR beta sequencing. Donor age, sex, ethnicity and CMV serostatus were compiled together with the repertoire data. Genome-wide SNP genotypes for about 65% of the 666 donors were used in a later genetic analysis, which treated that subset as a discovery cohort. Every repertoire in the discovery cohort had been generated on one and the same sequencing platform. Class I and class II HLA loci were covered by the typing at four-digit resolution. The number of typed donors differed by locus: about 629-630 for A, B, C, DRB1 and DQB1; some 500 for DQA1; 606 for DPA1; and 400 to 480 for DPB1. Because of strong linkage in the cohort, roughly five DR-DQ haplotypes were treated as single units for association and clustering. Among 300 to 500 genotyped donors of the cohort, an average of roughly 230,000 unique TCR beta nucleotide sequences was sequenced per donor, of which roughly 17% were non-productive.

On the study overall, not on this receptor specifically: According to the authors, the approach could potentially be generalized to other disease states and immunological phenotypes. In an earlier analysis of 587 of the donors, most TCR beta V segments appeared in productive rearrangements about 87% or about 30% of the time, broadly matching IMGT annotations. The sequencing pipeline was judged likely to have produced a cluster of highly shared sequence variants as a technical artifact. A further reported finding was that TCR beta sequences accurately predicted the HLA-A and HLA-B alleles for most subjects in the first cohort. According to a later analysis, TCR association rates differed among HLA loci, with DRB1 alleles showing the most associated TCRs and HLA-C alleles showing the fewest. A total of fewer than 200 TCR beta chains were listed by the study as associated with cytomegalovirus. Roughly uniform sequencing depth across donors was assumed in presence/absence analyses, although this assumption may not hold. This cohort had only TCR beta chains sequenced, and the lack of alpha or paired-chain data limited which features could be detected. A later analysis found that most CMV-associated TCR beta chains appeared HLA-restricted, with HLA associations seemingly driven largely by CMV exposure. When HLA alleles, especially DR and DQ, strongly co-occurred, TCR associations were difficult to assign to individual alleles. In a later analysis, several top co-occurrence clusters were reported to appear linked to parvovirus B19, influenza, CMV and Epstein-Barr virus. Because some donors lacked HLA typing at each locus, the association tests relied only on the typed subset. The only immune exposure information available for the cohort was CMV serostatus. According to a later genetic analysis, donors in an Asian-associated ancestry cluster had fewer N-insertions in productive TCRs than the roughly 670-donor mean. In a later analysis, 16,951 TCR beta sequences were associated with specific HLA alleles at a false discovery rate of 0.05. The classifier was reported to diagnose cytomegalovirus status with high specificity and sensitivity in both the original and validation cohorts. A later analysis found that HLA-associated TCR beta chains were more clonally expanded and had lower generation probabilities than equally common non-associated chains. Because counts were too low, roughly 18 rarely observed V segments, including chromosome 9 orphons, were left out of the earlier analysis of approximately 500 of the donors. Most TCR sequences were observed very rarely across donors, whereas some public TCRs were present in many individuals. A few of the identified cytomegalovirus-associated TCR beta chains were confirmed in vitro to be specific for cytomegalovirus antigens. Linkage disequilibrium might explain the correlated functional status among segregating V segments, but an unknown experimental factor could not be ruled out. A later genetic analysis associated a missense DCLRE1C variant with V-gene and J-gene trimming of TCR beta chains, and an independent cohort replicated the association.

This clone was seen once. What this receptor recognizes is not known. Base quality data are lacking; no much larger clone is found one base away. The cohort consisted of more than 650 healthy bone marrow donors. Cohort members were all nominally healthy when sampled, although unrecorded immune exposures were likely present. The donor tested CMV seronegative, placing the donor among the approximately 400 seronegative members of the cohort. A peripheral blood sample was provided by each donor, and peripheral blood mononuclear cells were used for TCR beta sequencing. The Qiagen DNeasy Blood Extraction Kit was used to extract genomic DNA from the blood cell samples. The method behind the library was the immunoSEQ multiplex PCR assay. For the multiplex PCR, a mixture combining 60 forward primers for TCR Vbeta segments and 13 reverse primers for TCR Jbeta segments was used. The CDR3 region of rearranged TCR beta genes was amplified from genomic DNA with a multiplex PCR assay. The amplified TCR beta libraries were sequenced on the Illumina HiSeq System as 87-base-pair reads. The authors' analysis ran thus. Across the roughly 600 repertoires, a later analysis counted roughly 77 million unique TCR beta chains, 9 million to 14 million of which were shared by at least two donors. Raw reads were error-corrected and collapsed into unique sequences with a nearest-neighbor algorithm that merged closely related sequences to remove PCR and sequencing errors. Alignment of CDR3 sequences to IMGT reference sequences was used to assign V, D and J gene segments. For a sequence to be retained, a match of at least six nucleotides was required to both a V gene segment and a J gene segment. Rearrangements were called productive when the CDR3 lacked stop codons and stayed in frame with V and J; all others were non-productive. CDR3 was defined according to IMGT convention as the region running from the second conserved V-encoded cysteine to the conserved J-encoded phenylalanine. The earlier analysis of about 610 of the donors excluded any sequence lacking an unambiguous match to a single V gene segment. An earlier analysis of over 450 of the donors classified V segments as functional when productive rearrangements were above 56.7% and as segregating when the standard deviation between donors was above 5%. To diagnose cytomegalovirus status from the catalog of TCR beta chain sequences, a statistical classification framework was built. In a later analysis, TCR nucleotide sequences were compared against IMGT/GENE-DB human TR gene sequences so that V and J genes could be assigned. In a later analysis, CDR3 sequences and most-parsimonious VDJ recombination scenarios were assigned using the TCRdist pipeline. In a later analysis, every TCR beta chain was defined by the combination of its CDR3 amino acid sequence and its V-gene family, and reads without a unique V-gene family were dropped. As a way to deal with suspected cross-contamination and a sequencing artifact, a later analysis dropped nearly 600 nucleotide sequences that were highly shared and had low generation probability. A later analysis calculated a clonal expansion index for each public chain from normalized within-repertoire ranks of inferred template counts. A later analysis computed generation probabilities with a VDJ recombination model fitted to out-of-frame rearrangements, and checked the results against IGoR. Hypergeometric tests were used in a later analysis to score TCR-TCR, TCR-HLA and TCR-CMV co-occurrence, with a repertoire-size bias correction applied to the TCR pairs. To estimate false discovery rates, a later analysis permuted the HLA or CMV assignments 20 times. In a later analysis, co-occurring TCRs were grouped using DBSCAN, with TCRdist sequence similarity added in when clustering inside HLA-allele-positive subsets. For co-occurrence clustering, repertoires with fewer than 30,000 or more than 120,000 public chains were excluded, along with four to six repertoires with anomalous nucleotide sharing. Imported from immuneACCESS, the table was reduced by TCRdb to in-frame sequences with V and J called. These copies leave out some clones; in studies compared against another copy, an unresolved V gene accounts for under half, and the cause of the remainder is not known. V and J calls and clone size are copied from that table; D and trimming were computed from the DNA. In this sample the table shows about 160,000 clones, 75% to 85% of which occur a single time. Around 5% of the sample is in the top ten clones.

The material sequenced was PBMCs. The TCR was taken from a man aged 25-45 years in good health and CMV-seronegative.

The DNA is as follows: TGTGCCAGTAGTACCAAGGACAGGGGCTATGGCTACACCTTC. It is translated as CASSTKDRGYGYTF. Recombination connected TRBV19 to TRBJ1-2, with TRBD1 matching 9 junction bases. The CDR1 and CDR2 encoded by the germline V gene (reference sequence) are LNHDA and SQIVND. Trimming removed 4 bases from V and 4 bases from J; the gene matches leave 4 bases unexplained. There are 14 amino acids in the CDR3, from cysteine to phenylalanine inclusive. CDR3 DNA is the only sequence kept; it has 42 bases, read in frame from the first base. Full variable domain (CDR3 extended with the reference TRBV19 and TRBJ1-2 proteins): DGGITQSPKYLFRKEGQNVTLSCEQNLNHDAMYWYRQDPGQGLRLIYYSQIVNDFQKGDIAEGYSVSREKKESFPLTVTSAQKNPTAFYLCASSTKDRGYGYTFGSGTRLTVV.